This entry lists 23 T cell receptor beta chains sequenced from one sample in a study of lymphopenia after photon versus proton radiotherapy. This table comes from immunoSEQ multiplex PCR, and its TCRdb copy is limited to in-frame clones, with some not included. Here the sample spans 6,000 to 9,000 clones, approximately 93% being singletons. The starting material was peripheral blood, obtained from a patient treated with photon-based radiotherapy. The receptors shown here come from a woman between 45 and 65 years old with cholangiocarcinoma.

This clone was seen more than once but under ten times. V and J are TRBV7-2 and TRBJ1-3, with D perhaps TRBD1 (5 bases). CDR3 length: 16 residues. Between the trimmed V and J ends, which lost 1 base and 3 bases, there was a span of 13 bases. Per the germline V gene, CDR1 is SGHTA and CDR2 is FQGNSA. CDR3 protein: CASSLGTSGIGNTIYF. The CDR3 DNA reads as TGTGCCAGCAGCTTAGGCACTTCAGGGATTGGAAACACCATATATTTT.

The chain is built from TRBV11-2 and TRBJ2-2; D gene uncertain. The CDR3 covers 14 residues. Germline CDR1 reads SGHAT; CDR2 reads FQNNGV. The V end lost 3 bases, the J end lost 5 bases, and 10 bases lay between the germline ends. CDR3 nucleotides: TGTGCCAGCAGCTTCACAGATTTTACCGGGGAGCTGTTTTTT. This codes for CASSFTDFTGELFF.

The chain has TRBV10-3 and TRBJ2-7; 10 bases line up with TRBD1. V trimming: 4 bases; J trimming: 1 base; junction bases outside the gene matches: 4. Looked up from germline, CDR1 is ENHRY and CDR2 is SYGVKD. CDR3 size: 15 residues. CDR3 amino acids: CAISAPGQGSYEQYF. In DNA form, the CDR3 reads TGTGCCATCAGTGCACCGGGACAGGGGTCCTACGAGCAGTACTTC.

This clone occurred once. The chain uses TRBV13 and TRBJ1-2, with D unresolved. From germline, CDR1 is PRHDT and CDR2 FYEKMQ (reference sequence). V lost 1 base, J lost 1 base, and 7 bases lay in between. The CDR3 loop spans 14 amino acids. CDR3 nucleotide sequence: TGTGCCAGCAGCTTAGTTCGAGGTAACTATGGCTACACCTTC. Translation gives CASSLVRGNYGYTF.

V gene TRBV5-5 combines with J gene TRBJ2-5; TRBD1 agrees at 8 bases. CDR1 and CDR2 (germline): SGHKS, YYEKEE (reference sequence). The V and J ends lost 3 bases and 5 bases, in that order; junction bases with no gene match: 9. CDR3 length equals 15 residues. The CDR3 DNA is TGTGCCAGCAGCTCTACCGGGACAGGATTGGAGACCCAGTACTTC. Its translation is CASSSTGTGLETQYF.

This clone was seen only a few times. The V gene is TRBV19, the J gene TRBJ2-7, with D perhaps matching TRBD1 (6 bases). This CDR3 has 16 amino acids. Germline CDR1 is LNHDA and CDR2 is SQIVND (reference sequence). V gave up 3 bases and J gave up 3 bases, with 18 bases separating them. CDR3 sequence: CASSMVETGVNYEQYF. The CDR3 region has the DNA TGTGCCAGTAGTATGGTGGAGACAGGCGTAAACTACGAGCAGTACTTC.

This CDR3 is CAPPAGASDEQFF. Here the CDR3 DNA reads TGTGCCCCCCCAGCGGGGGCCTCTGATGAGCAGTTCTTC. The V call is TRBV19, the J call TRBJ2-1; 8 bases line up with TRBD2. Losses at the gene ends were 11 bases for V and 8 bases for J; bases not matched to a gene: 11. Germline V gene lookup returns CDR1 LNHDA and CDR2 SQIVND (reference sequence). This CDR3 spans 13 amino acids.

The chain uses TRBV13 and TRBJ1-2, with D uncertain. The CDR3 spans 14 residues. CDR1 is PRHDT, CDR2 FYEKMQ, per germline (reference sequence). V was cut by 4 bases and J by 4 bases, with 13 bases left in between. The CDR3 DNA is TGTGCCAGCAGCTCCCTCCATGGCGGCTATGGCTACACCTTC. It is translated as CASSSLHGGYGYTF.

This chain uses TRBV29-1 with TRBJ1-2, with a tentative D call TRBD1 (6 bases). Germline values: CDR1 SQVTM, CDR2 ANQGSEA. V was pared by 2 bases and J by 5 bases, with 6 bases between. CDR3 length: 11 amino acids. The CDR3 protein is CSVERGYGYTF. CDR3 bases: TGCAGCGTTGAAAGGGGGTATGGCTACACCTTC. Using reference TRBV29-1 and TRBJ1-2 for the parts outside the CDR3, the full variable domain is SAVISQKPSRDICQRGTSLTIQCQVDSQVTMMFWYRQQPGQSLTLIATANQGSEATYESGFVIDKFPISRPNLTFSTLTVSNMSPEDSSIYLCSVERGYGYTFGSGTRLTVV.

The chain joins TRBV5-1 to TRBJ2-7, with no clear D. Germline assignment: CDR1 SGHRS and CDR2 YFSETQ. This CDR3 comprises 13 residues. The germline V and J ends were trimmed by 5 bases and 7 bases, with 16 bases remaining between them. The CDR3 DNA follows: TGCGCCAGCAGTGGGCAGAGTCCTAGGGAGCAGTACTTC. It yields the protein CASSGQSPREQYF.

This clone was found once. The chain carries TRBV6-5 and TRBJ1-2; D uncertain. V lost 4 bases and J lost 0, with 9 bases in between. This CDR3 has 14 residues. Per the germline V gene, CDR1 is MNHEY and CDR2 is SVGAGI. CDR3 region: CASSFRHPNYGYTF. Written as DNA, the CDR3 is TGTGCCAGCAGTTTCCGACACCCTAACTATGGCTACACCTTC.

The V and J genes are TRBV19 and TRBJ2-1; TRBD1 aligns across 7 bases. Losses at the gene ends were 2 bases for V and 2 bases for J; bases not matched to a gene: 0. The germline V gene has CDR1 LNHDA and CDR2 SQIVND (reference sequence). The CDR3 spans 14 residues. The CDR3 protein is CASSIQGAYNEQFF. CDR3 in DNA: TGTGCCAGTAGTATACAGGGGGCCTACAATGAGCAGTTCTTC.

CDR3 nucleotide sequence: TGTGCCAGCAGTTCCCCGACTGGCAATGAGCAGTTCTTC. Translating gives CASSSPTGNEQFF. The chain has TRBV6-5 and TRBJ2-1; D is uncertain. Germline V gene sequence: CDR1 MNHEY, CDR2 SVGAGI. The CDR3 runs to 13 residues. Trimming left V 4 bases short and J 6 bases short, with 10 bases between.

This clone has only a few counts. The chain employs TRBV30 and TRBJ1-3, with a tentative D call TRBD1 (5 bases). The CDR3 contains 13 residues. CDR1 is GTSNPN, CDR2 SVGIG, per germline (reference sequence). V was pared by 2 bases and J by 2 bases, with 7 bases between. CDR3 coding DNA: TGTGCCTGGAGTCGAGGGGCTGGAAACACCATATATTTT. It encodes CAWSRGAGNTIYF.

The CDR3 nucleotides are TGTGCCAGCAGCCCCGGGCTTCGGAAAGCTTTCTTT. As protein: CASSPGLRKAFF. The V gene is TRBV14, the J gene TRBJ1-1; D is undetermined. Germline lookup yields CDR1 SGHDN and CDR2 FVKESK. Deletions cut 4 bases from V and 9 bases from J, with 12 bases between. This CDR3 is built from 12 residues.

The J gene is TRBJ2-5, the V gene TRBV11-2, with D unclear. This CDR3 region has 12 residues. V lost 5 bases and J lost 0, with 4 bases in between. Germline values: CDR1 SGHAT, CDR2 FQNNGV. This chain's CDR3 is CASSEHQETQYF. CDR3 bases: TGTGCCAGCAGCGAGCACCAAGAGACCCAGTACTTC.

This clone has only one observation. The V and J genes are TRBV23-1 and TRBJ1-5; D is possibly TRBD1 (6 bases). TRBV23-1 is given ORF status, its function remaining uncertain. The CDR3 has 15 residues. Trimming removed 7 bases at V and 2 bases at J, with 15 bases between. DNA for the CDR3: TGCGCCAGCACACCGGGGGGGGCCGGCAATCAGCCCCAGCATTTT. This codes for CASTPGGAGNQPQHF.

The chain recombines TRBV29-1 with TRBJ2-2, with 8 bases aligning to TRBD1. Germline trimming cut 4 bases from V and 7 bases from J; bases unmatched to any gene: 8. The CDR3 extends over 14 amino acids. Germline loops: CDR1 SQVTM, CDR2 ANQGSEA. This CDR3 reads CSVVQDRAIGELFF. The CDR3 DNA follows: TGCAGCGTTGTACAGGACAGGGCGATCGGGGAGCTGTTTTTT.

The V and J genes are TRBV7-2 and TRBJ1-2, with D unclear. Trimming removed 0 bases at V and 8 bases at J, with 7 bases between. The CDR3 is 12 amino acids. Germline V gene lookup returns CDR1 SGHTA and CDR2 FQGNSA. In nucleotides, the CDR3 is TGTGCCAGCAGCTTAGCTCAGACGGGCTACACCTTC. Translated: CASSLAQTGYTF.

The chain couples TRBV7-9 to TRBJ1-5; D is uncertain. V was cut by 2 bases and J by 5 bases, with 7 bases left in between. The CDR3 contains 13 residues. Germline CDR1 SEHNR, CDR2 FQNEAQ (reference sequence). Here the CDR3 DNA reads TGTGCCAGCAGCTTAAGGTTTGATCAGCCCCAGCATTTT. It translates to CASSLRFDQPQHF.

This chain joins TRBV7-9 and TRBJ1-4, with unresolved D. V lost 3 bases, J lost 8 bases, and 19 bases lay in between. Germline CDR1 and CDR2: SEHNR and FQNEAQ (reference sequence). CDR3 length equals 16 residues. The CDR3 loop reads CASSFYTAPSGEKLFF. DNA of the CDR3: TGTGCCAGCAGCTTTTATACAGCCCCGAGTGGAGAAAAACTGTTTTTT. Based on the CDR3 plus reference TRBV7-9 and TRBJ1-4, the full variable domain is DTGVSQNPRHKITKRGQNVTFRCDPISEHNRLYWYRQTLGQGPEFLTYFQNEAQLEKSRLLSDRFSAERPKGSFSTLEIQRTEQGDSAMYLCASSFYTAPSGEKLFFGSGTQLSVL.

The gene calls are TRBV7-2 and TRBJ1-3, with TRBD1 matching over 8 bases. The ends lost 5 bases at V and 3 bases at J; junction bases unmatched: 6. From germline, CDR1 is SGHTA and CDR2 FQGNSA. The CDR3 runs 15 residues. CDR3 DNA: TGTGCCAGCAGCCAGGACAGGGCTGGTGGAAACACCATATATTTT. This encodes CASSQDRAGGNTIYF.

The genes are TRBV2 and TRBJ1-1; a weak D match, TRBD1 (6 bases). Between the trimmed V and J ends, which lost 5 bases and 4 bases, there was a span of 17 bases. Germline values: CDR1 SNHLY, CDR2 FYNNEI. The CDR3 length is 15 residues. CDR3 sequence: CASSPPRGGGTEAFF. The CDR3 bases are TGTGCCAGCAGTCCACCCAGGGGTGGTGGCACTGAAGCTTTCTTT.